This TCR beta chain was documented in a study of T cell repertoires in cytomegalovirus infection. TCRdb independently ran MiXCR on the reads; one entry per CDR3 protein. Seen here are about 400,000 distinct CDR3 sequences, nearly 35% observed once, and the top ten hold approximately 12%. The CDR3 has 13 residues. CDR1 is SGHTA, CDR2 FQGNSA, per germline. The V segment lost 7 bases and the J segment 7 bases; nucleotides outside the gene matches: 8. As concerns this clonotype: Its matching antigen is unknown.

This clonotype was obtained from a human donor in good health (CMV status not recorded). Some clones in this sample may be carry-over from other donors' samples. The chain has TRBV7-2 and TRBJ1-2; 8 positions match TRBD1. The specimen was cultured PBMCs, collected from culture after CMV antigen stimulation. The CDR3 sequence: CASILQGAGGYTF. Written as DNA, the CDR3 is TGTGCCAGCATCCTGCAGGGGGCGGGTGGCTACACCTTC.